The 8 T cell receptor beta chains presented below share a single source sample, sequenced in a study of blood T cell repertoires in COVID-19. Profiling relied on immunoSEQ multiplex PCR, and the TCRdb table lists in-frame clones only, not all of them. The sample records roughly 260,000 clones, over 75% being singletons. The source material was PBMCs or T cells enriched from blood (not recorded which). These receptors were obtained from a woman aged 45-59 years who had recovered from COVID-19.

The table lists this clone with a count of one. The genes are TRBV28 and TRBJ1-1, with no clear D. This CDR3 comprises 12 residues. Germline CDR1 and CDR2: MDHEN and SYDVKM. V lost 8 bases to trimming and J lost 3 bases, with 10 bases between them. CDR3: CASRKRDTEAFF. In DNA form, the CDR3 reads TGTGCCAGCCGAAAACGGGACACTGAAGCTTTCTTT.

V gene TRBV5-1 combines with J gene TRBJ2-7; D is possibly TRBD2 (5 bases). Germline V gives CDR1 SGHRS, CDR2 YFSETQ. There are 14 residues in the CDR3. The V gene lost 1 base and the J gene lost 1 base, with 9 bases spanning the gap. The CDR3 sequence: CASSLLTTSYEQYF. Written as DNA, the CDR3 is TGCGCCAGCAGCTTGTTGACTACTTCCTACGAGCAGTACTTC. The entire variable domain, with the rest obtained from reference TRBV5-1 and TRBJ2-7, is as follows: KAGVTQTPRYLIKTRGQQVTLSCSPISGHRSVSWYQQTPGQGLQFLFEYFSETQRNKGNFPGRFSGRQFSNSRSEMNVSTLELGDSALYLCASSLLTTSYEQYFGPGTRLTVT.

DNA for the CDR3: TGCGCCAGCAGCCAATTCGTGACACCATCACTCAGCACAGATACGCAGTATTTT. Translation: CASSQFVTPSLSTDTQYF. The V and J genes are TRBV4-1 and TRBJ2-3, with D unresolved. CDR1 and CDR2 from the germline V gene are MGHRA and YSYEKL. Trimming cost V 2 bases and J 0 bases, with 18 bases left between them. The CDR3 spans 18 residues.

This clone was counted a single time. The rearrangement uses TRBV10-1 and TRBJ2-7; the D is unclear. The CDR3 consists of 13 residues. V was pared by 9 bases and J by 7 bases, with 19 bases between. Looked up from germline, CDR1 is WNHNN and CDR2 is SYGVQD (reference sequence). The CDR3 coding sequence is TGCGCCAGTGCGTCGACCCCCGAGAGGGAGCAGTACTTC. Protein: CASASTPEREQYF.

V usage is TRBV7-9 and J usage is TRBJ1-1; D uncertain. The CDR3 runs 12 residues. Germline V gene sequence: CDR1 SEHNR, CDR2 FQNEAQ (reference sequence). Trimming removed 6 bases at V and 3 bases at J, with 8 bases between. The CDR3 protein is CASRPGDTEAFF. The CDR3 DNA reads TGTGCCAGCAGACCGGGAGACACTGAAGCTTTCTTT.

The chain links TRBV7-2 to TRBJ1-3, with unresolved D. Trimming pared 1 base from V and 2 bases from J, leaving 6 bases between. The CDR3 runs to 14 residues. The germline V gene encodes CDR1 SGHTA and CDR2 FQGNSA. CDR3 DNA sequence: TGTGCCAGCAGCTTAGGTCGAGCTGGAAACACCATATATTTT. Translating it yields CASSLGRAGNTIYF.

V usage is TRBV4-2 and J usage is TRBJ1-1, with TRBD1 matching 7 bases. CDR1 and CDR2 from the germline V gene are LGHNA and YNFKEQ. Losses at the gene ends were 0 bases for V and 5 bases for J; bases not matched to a gene: 0. The length of the CDR3 is 13 residues. For the CDR3, the DNA is TGTGCCAGCAGCCAAGAGGACAGGACTGAAGCTTTCTTT. Its translation is CASSQEDRTEAFF.

The J gene is TRBJ1-2, the V gene TRBV10-3, with D unresolved. This CDR3 has 13 residues. CDR1 is ENHRY, CDR2 SYGVKD, per germline. The ends were cut back, 4 bases at V and 3 bases at J, with 9 bases in the middle. CDR3 residues: CAISGGEDYGYTF. CDR3 coding DNA: TGTGCCATCAGTGGTGGGGAGGACTATGGCTACACCTTC.